These 11 T cell receptor beta chains were all obtained from the same sample, sequenced in a study of shared clonotypes between healthy human individuals. Measured with immunoSEQ multiplex PCR; TCRdb has only the in-frame clones, and not every one. The sample lists over a million clones, 75% to 85% occurring once. The source material was memory CD4+ T cells from PBMCs. Subset specified: CD45RA-negative fraction. The receptor set was obtained from a man aged 18 to 35 in good health. Some clones in this sample may be carry-over from other donors' samples.

This clone has a handful of counts. The chain employs TRBV9 and TRBJ2-1; 10 bases fit TRBD2. V lost 4 bases and J lost 4; bases outside the gene matches: 11. The germline CDR1 and CDR2 sequences are SGDLS and YYNGEE. The CDR3 is made up of 17 amino acids. CDR3 in amino acids: CASSLSVSGRTYNEQFF. For the CDR3, the DNA is TGTGCCAGCAGCCTTTCCGTTAGCGGGAGGACTTACAATGAGCAGTTCTTC.

In this sample, this clone turned up once. One end of the junction fails to match germline, which may point to a read error. This rearrangement joins TRBV9 to TRBJ2-7, with 7 nucleotides matching TRBD2. The germline gives CDR1 SGDLS, CDR2 YYNGEE. CDR3 length: 15 amino acids. CDR3 loop: CASSVDGRTTREQYF. The DNA for the CDR3 is TGTGCCAGCAGCGTAGATGGGAGGACGACGCGGGAGCAATACTTC.

About this clone itself: A read error is likely here: a far larger clone is one base away. Other DNA sequences of this sample code for an identical CDR3. V is TRBV29-1 and J is TRBJ2-3, with TRBD1 as a possible D gene (6 bases). Trimming removed 4 bases from V and 6 bases from J, with 14 bases in between. The CDR3 totals 13 residues. The germline gives CDR1 SQVTM, CDR2 ANQGSEA. CDR3 in amino acids: CSVGPQGADTQYF. For the CDR3, the DNA is TGCAGCGTTGGCCCACAGGGAGCGGATACGCAGTATTTT.

The V call is TRBV10-3, the J call TRBJ2-5; unclear D gene. Germline-derived CDR1 and CDR2 are ENHRY and SYGVKD. The CDR3 totals 14 residues. V was cut by 4 bases and J by 5 bases, with 14 bases left in between. The CDR3 DNA reads as TGTGCCATCAGTGCGCAGGTTCCAAAGGAGACCCAGTACTTC. It specifies CAISAQVPKETQYF.

The sample holds a few counts of this clone. The gene calls are TRBV7-8 and TRBJ1-3; D call uncertain. The V gene's germline CDR1 is SGHVS and CDR2 FQNEAQ. CDR3 size: 15 residues. V lost 5 bases and J 4 bases, leaving 15 bases between the germline ends. This CDR3 reads CASSTTRYQGNTIYF. CDR3 DNA: TGTGCCAGCAGCACTACTCGGTATCAGGGAAACACCATATATTTT.

This clone was detected ten times or more. The J gene is TRBJ2-2, the V gene TRBV5-5; the D is unclear. The germline V gene has CDR1 SGHKS and CDR2 YYEKEE (reference sequence). The CDR3 runs 8 residues. The CDR3 is CSPGELFF. The CDR3 nucleotides are TGTAGCCCCGGGGAGCTGTTTTTT.

CDR3 coding DNA: TGTGCCAGCAGCTTAACGACAGGGGCGGGCGATACGCAGTATTTT. Protein product: CASSLTTGAGDTQYF. The chain combines TRBV7-3 with TRBJ2-3, with TRBD1 matching over 8 bases. Germline loops: CDR1 SGHTA, CDR2 FQGTGA. This CDR3 has 15 residues. The V and J ends lost 0 bases and 6 bases, in that order; junction bases with no gene match: 5.

This clone has only a few counts. For the CDR3, the DNA is TGTGCCAGCAGCCCGCCCGGGGTCAGCTACAATGAGCAGTTCTTC. Its translation is CASSPPGVSYNEQFF. The V and J genes are TRBV28 and TRBJ2-1; maybe TRBD2 (5 bases). The length of the CDR3 is 15 residues. CDR1 MDHEN and CDR2 SYDVKM come from the germline V gene. Trimming took 6 bases from V and 3 from J, leaving 15 bases between them. The entire variable domain, with the rest obtained from reference TRBV28 and TRBJ2-1, is as follows: DVKVTQSSRYLVKRTGEKVFLECVQDMDHENMFWYRQDPGLGLRLIYFSYDVKMKEKGDIPEGYSVSREKKERFSLILESASTNQTSMYLCASSPPGVSYNEQFFGPGTRLTVL.

The chain combines TRBV20-1 with TRBJ1-2, with D uncertain. The CDR3 is 10 residues long. V was pared by 3 bases and J by 10 bases, with 9 bases between. CDR1 DFQATT and CDR2 SNEGSKA come from the germline V gene (reference sequence). The CDR3 region is CSARGHDYTF. Here the CDR3 DNA reads TGCAGTGCTAGGGGTCATGACTACACCTTC.

This clone was seen a few times. The chain couples TRBV5-1 to TRBJ1-1; possible D gene TRBD1, 6 bases. The germline V gene encodes CDR1 SGHRS and CDR2 YFSETQ. The CDR3 has 14 amino acids. Deletions cut 1 base from V and 4 bases from J, with 11 bases between. The CDR3 here is CASSLLQGGTEAFF. CDR3 sequence (DNA): TGCGCCAGCAGCTTGCTACAGGGAGGCACTGAAGCTTTCTTT.

On this clone itself: Other DNA variants within this sample encode the same CDR3. The J gene is TRBJ1-4, the V gene TRBV5-4; 9 bases are shared with TRBD1. The CDR3 totals 15 residues. J lost 7 bases, V lost 0 bases, and 4 bases had no gene match. Germline V gene data show CDR1 as SGHNT and CDR2 as YYREEE (reference sequence). CDR3 DNA: TGTGCCAGCAGCTTGGGGGGACAGGGAGGTGAAAAACTGTTTTTT. This gives the protein CASSLGGQGGEKLFF.